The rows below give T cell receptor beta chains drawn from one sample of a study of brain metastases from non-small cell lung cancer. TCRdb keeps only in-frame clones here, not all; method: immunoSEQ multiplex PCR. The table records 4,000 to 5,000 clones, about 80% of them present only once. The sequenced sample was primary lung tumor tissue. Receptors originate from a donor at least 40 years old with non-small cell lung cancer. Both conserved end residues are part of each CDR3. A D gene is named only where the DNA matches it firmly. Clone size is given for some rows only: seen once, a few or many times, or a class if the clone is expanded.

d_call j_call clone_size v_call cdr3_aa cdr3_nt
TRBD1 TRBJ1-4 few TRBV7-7 CASSSGQSTNEKLFF TGTGCTAGCAGCTCGGGACAGTCAACTAATGAAAAACTGTTTTTT
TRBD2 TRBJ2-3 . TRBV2 CASSDQRGADTQYF TGTGCTAGCAGTGATCAGCGGGGGGCAGATACGCAGTATTTT
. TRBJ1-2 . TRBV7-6 CASSSGHYGYTF TGTGCCAGCAGCTCGGGACATTATGGCTACACCTTC
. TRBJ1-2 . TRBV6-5 CASSYNTAGGYGYTF TGTGCCAGCAGTTACAACACAGCCGGAGGCTATGGCTACACCTTC
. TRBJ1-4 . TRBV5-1 CASSFSYGNEKLFF TGCGCCAGCAGCTTCTCCTACGGGAATGAAAAACTGTTTTTT
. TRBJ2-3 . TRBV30 CAWSEGASRVF TGTGCCTGGTCGGAGGGGGCGAGTCGCGTATTT
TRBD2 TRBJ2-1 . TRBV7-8 CASSTTGGSYNEQFF TGTGCCAGCAGCACCACGGGGGGCTCCTACAATGAGCAGTTCTTC
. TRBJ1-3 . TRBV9 CASSVATEHTIYF TGTGCCAGCAGCGTAGCTACGGAGCACACCATATATTTT
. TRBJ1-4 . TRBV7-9 CASSSEREKLFF TGTGCCAGCAGCTCGGAACGGGAAAAACTGTTTTTT
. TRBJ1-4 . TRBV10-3 CAISEGDNEKLFF TGTGCCATCAGTGAGGGGGATAACGAAAAACTGTTTTTT
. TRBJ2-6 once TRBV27 CASSLISGANVLTF TGTGCCAGCAGTTTAATTTCTGGGGCCAACGTCCTGACTTTC
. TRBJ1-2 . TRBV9 CASSPRQRDGYTF TGTGCCAGCAGCCCCCGACAGAGAGATGGCTACACCTTC
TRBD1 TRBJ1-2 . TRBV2 CASSEQGAWYGYTF TGTGCCAGCAGTGAACAGGGGGCGTGGTATGGCTACACCTTC
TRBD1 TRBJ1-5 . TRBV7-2 CASSQNRGKEPQHF TGTGCCAGCAGCCAAAACAGGGGTAAGGAGCCCCAGCATTTT
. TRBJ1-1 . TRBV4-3 CASSTTRGRDTEAFF TGCGCCAGCAGCACCACCAGGGGCAGGGACACTGAAGCTTTCTTT
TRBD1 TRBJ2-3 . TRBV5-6 CASIPERQGSQDTQYF TGTGCCAGCATCCCGGAGCGACAGGGATCACAAGATACGCAGTATTTT
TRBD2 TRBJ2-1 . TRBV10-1 CASGTRIGEQFF TGCGCCAGCGGGACTAGAATCGGTGAGCAGTTCTTC
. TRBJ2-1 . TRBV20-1 CSASRLARHNEQFF TGCAGTGCTAGTCGTCTAGCAAGGCACAATGAGCAGTTCTTC
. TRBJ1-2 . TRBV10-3 CAISASGGRYGYTF TGTGCCATCAGTGCCTCGGGGGGCCGTTATGGCTACACCTTC
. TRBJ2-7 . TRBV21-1 CASSKATGGDLGQYF TGTGCCAGCAGCAAAGCAACAGGGGGCGATCTGGGGCAGTACTTC
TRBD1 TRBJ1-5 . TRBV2 CASSEKRTGLQPQHF TGTGCCAGCAGTGAAAAACGGACAGGGCTTCAGCCCCAGCATTTT
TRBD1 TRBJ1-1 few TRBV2 CASSVQGWNTEAFF TGTGCCAGCAGTGTACAGGGGTGGAACACTGAAGCTTTCTTT
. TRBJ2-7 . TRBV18 CASSPGANYEQYF TGTGCCAGCTCGCCCGGGGCCAACTACGAGCAGTACTTC
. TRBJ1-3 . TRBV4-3 CASSQVWGGHSSENTIYF TGCGCCAGCAGCCAAGTATGGGGTGGACATAGCTCTGAAAACACCATATATTTT
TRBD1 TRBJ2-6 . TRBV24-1 CAPSLGQGASGANVLTF TGTGCCCCCTCTTTGGGACAGGGGGCTTCTGGGGCCAACGTCCTGACTTTC
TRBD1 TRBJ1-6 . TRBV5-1 CASSLQGANNSPLHF TGCGCCAGCAGCTTACAGGGGGCTAATAATTCACCCCTCCACTTT
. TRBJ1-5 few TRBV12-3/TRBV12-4 CASSLLEGQPQHF TGTGCCAGCAGTTTATTGGAGGGGCAGCCCCAGCATTTT
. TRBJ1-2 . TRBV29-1 CSVTRGGPNPSYGYTF TGCAGCGTAACCCGGGGAGGCCCAAACCCCTCCTATGGCTACACCTTC